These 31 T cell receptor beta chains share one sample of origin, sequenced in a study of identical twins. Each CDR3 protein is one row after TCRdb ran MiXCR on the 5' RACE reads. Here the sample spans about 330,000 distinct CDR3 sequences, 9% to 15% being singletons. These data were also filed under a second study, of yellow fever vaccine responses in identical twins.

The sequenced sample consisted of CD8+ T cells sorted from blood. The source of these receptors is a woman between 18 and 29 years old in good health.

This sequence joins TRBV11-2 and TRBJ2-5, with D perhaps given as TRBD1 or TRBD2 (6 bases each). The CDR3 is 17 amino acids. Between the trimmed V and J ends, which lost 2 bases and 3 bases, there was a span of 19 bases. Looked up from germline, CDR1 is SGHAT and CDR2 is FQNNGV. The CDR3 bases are TGTGCCAGCAGCTTACACCCCCGGGGGCGGTTTGAAGAGACCCAGTACTTC. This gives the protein CASSLHPRGRFEETQYF. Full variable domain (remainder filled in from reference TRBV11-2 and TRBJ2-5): EAGVAQSPRYKIIEKRQSVAFWCNPISGHATLYWYQQILGQGPKLLIQFQNNGVVDDSQLPKDRFSAERLKGVDSTLKIQPAKLEDSAVYLCASSLHPRGRFEETQYFGPGTRLLVL.

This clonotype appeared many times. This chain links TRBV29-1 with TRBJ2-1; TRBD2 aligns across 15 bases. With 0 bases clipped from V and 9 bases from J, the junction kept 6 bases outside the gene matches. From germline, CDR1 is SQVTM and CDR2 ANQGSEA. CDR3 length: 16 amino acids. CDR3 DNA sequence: TGCAGCGTTGAAGATTGGGGACTAGCGGGAGGAGGTGAGCAGTTCTTC. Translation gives CSVEDWGLAGGGEQFF.

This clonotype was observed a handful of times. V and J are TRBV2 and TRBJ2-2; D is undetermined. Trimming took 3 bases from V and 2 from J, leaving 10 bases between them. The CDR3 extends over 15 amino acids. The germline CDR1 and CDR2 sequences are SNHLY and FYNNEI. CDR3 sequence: CASSDTGSNTGELFF. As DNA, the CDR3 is TGTGCCAGCAGTGACACCGGGTCCAACACCGGGGAGCTGTTTTTT.

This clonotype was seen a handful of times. CDR3 loop: CASSAGLAKNIQYF. The CDR3 DNA sequence: TGTGCCAGCAGCGCGGGACTAGCCAAAAACATTCAGTACTTC. The chain joins TRBV9 to TRBJ2-4; TRBD2 is a possible D gene (6 bases). CDR1 and CDR2 from the germline V gene are SGDLS and YYNGEE. Trimming took 3 bases from V and 0 from J, leaving 7 bases between them. The CDR3 spans 14 residues.

CDR3 loop: CATTAEGGGQPQHF. Written as DNA, the CDR3 is TGTGCCACGACGGCGGAGGGCGGGGGTCAGCCCCAGCATTTT. The rearrangement uses TRBV10-3 and TRBJ1-5, with a tentative D call TRBD1 (5 bases). This CDR3 has 14 residues. Germline loops: CDR1 ENHRY, CDR2 SYGVKD. With 10 bases removed from V and 6 bases from J, the gap between germline ends came to 19 bases.

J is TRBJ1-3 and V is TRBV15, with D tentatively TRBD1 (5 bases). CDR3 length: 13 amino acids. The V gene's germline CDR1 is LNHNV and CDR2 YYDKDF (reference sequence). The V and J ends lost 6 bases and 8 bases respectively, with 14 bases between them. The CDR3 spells CATSPGRRDTIYF. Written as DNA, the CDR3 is TGTGCCACCAGTCCGGGCCGCAGGGACACCATATATTTT.

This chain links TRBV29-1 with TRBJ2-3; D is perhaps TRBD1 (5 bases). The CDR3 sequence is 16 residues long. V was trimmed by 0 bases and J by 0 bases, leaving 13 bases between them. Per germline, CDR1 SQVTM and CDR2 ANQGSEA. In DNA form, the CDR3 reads TGCAGCGTTGAAGAGGCGGACACAACTAGCACAGATACGCAGTATTTT. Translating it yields CSVEEADTTSTDTQYF.

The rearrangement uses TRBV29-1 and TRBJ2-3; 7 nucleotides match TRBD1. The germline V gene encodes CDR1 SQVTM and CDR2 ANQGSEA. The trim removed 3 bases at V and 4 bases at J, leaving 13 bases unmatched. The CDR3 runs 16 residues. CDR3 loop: CSVDGLGGPNSDTQYF. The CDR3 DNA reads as TGCAGCGTTGATGGCCTAGGGGGCCCAAACTCAGATACGCAGTATTTT.

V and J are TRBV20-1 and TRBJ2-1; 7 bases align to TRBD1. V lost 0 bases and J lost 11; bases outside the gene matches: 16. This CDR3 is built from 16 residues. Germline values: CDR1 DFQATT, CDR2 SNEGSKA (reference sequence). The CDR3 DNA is TGCAGTGCTAGAGATCAGGGGGTGGGCGCTAGTTCTAAGCAGTTCTTC. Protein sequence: CSARDQGVGASSKQFF.

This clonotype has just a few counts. The CDR3 coding sequence is TGCGCCAGCAGCCAAGATCCTAGCGGGTTAACCTACGAGCAGTACTTC. This translates into CASSQDPSGLTYEQYF. This sequence joins TRBV4-1 and TRBJ2-7; 8 nucleotides agree with TRBD2. V lost 0 bases and J lost 2; bases outside the gene matches: 6. CDR1 MGHRA and CDR2 YSYEKL come from the germline V gene. This CDR3 has 16 residues.

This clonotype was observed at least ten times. CDR3 nucleotides: TGTGCCAGCAGCCCGGACGGGGAGACCCAGTACTTC. This sequence encodes CASSPDGETQYF. The chain carries TRBV12-3 or TRBV12-4 and TRBJ2-5; no definite D call. There are 12 residues in the CDR3. Trimming stripped 6 bases from V and 5 bases from J, with 10 bases between.

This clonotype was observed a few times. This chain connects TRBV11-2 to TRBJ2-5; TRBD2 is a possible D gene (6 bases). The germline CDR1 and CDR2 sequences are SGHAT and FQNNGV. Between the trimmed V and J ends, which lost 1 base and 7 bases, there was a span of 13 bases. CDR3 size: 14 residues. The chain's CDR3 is CASSLGGLEGTQYF. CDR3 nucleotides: TGTGCCAGCAGCTTAGGGGGTTTGGAGGGGACCCAGTACTTC. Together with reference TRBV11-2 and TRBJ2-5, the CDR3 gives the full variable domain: EAGVAQSPRYKIIEKRQSVAFWCNPISGHATLYWYQQILGQGPKLLIQFQNNGVVDDSQLPKDRFSAERLKGVDSTLKIQPAKLEDSAVYLCASSLGGLEGTQYFGPGTRLLVL.

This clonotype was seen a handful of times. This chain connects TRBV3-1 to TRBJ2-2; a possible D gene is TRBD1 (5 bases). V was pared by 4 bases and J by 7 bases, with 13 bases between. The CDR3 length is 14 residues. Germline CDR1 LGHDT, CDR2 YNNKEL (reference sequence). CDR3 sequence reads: CASSPGHLSGELFF. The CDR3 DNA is TGTGCCAGCAGCCCCGGACATCTCAGCGGGGAGCTGTTTTTT.

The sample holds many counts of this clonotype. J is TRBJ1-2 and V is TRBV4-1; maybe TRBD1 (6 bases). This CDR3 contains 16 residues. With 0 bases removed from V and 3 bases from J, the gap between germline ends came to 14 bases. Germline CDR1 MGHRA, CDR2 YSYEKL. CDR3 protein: CASSQEPGATYYGYTF. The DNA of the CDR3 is TGCGCCAGCAGCCAAGAACCAGGGGCCACCTACTATGGCTACACCTTC.

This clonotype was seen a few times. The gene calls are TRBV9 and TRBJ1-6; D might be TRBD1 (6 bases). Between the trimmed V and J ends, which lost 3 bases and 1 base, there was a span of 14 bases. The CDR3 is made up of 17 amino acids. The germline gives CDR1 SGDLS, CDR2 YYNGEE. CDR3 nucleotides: TGTGCCAGCAGCGGGGATCCACAGGGTTCCTATAATTCACCCCTCCACTTT. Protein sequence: CASSGDPQGSYNSPLHF.

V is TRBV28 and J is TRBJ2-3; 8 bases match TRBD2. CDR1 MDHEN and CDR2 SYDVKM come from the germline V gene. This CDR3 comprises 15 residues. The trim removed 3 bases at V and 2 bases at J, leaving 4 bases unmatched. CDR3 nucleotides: TGTGCCAGCAGTTTTTGGCGGGGGGCCACAGATACGCAGTATTTT. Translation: CASSFWRGATDTQYF.

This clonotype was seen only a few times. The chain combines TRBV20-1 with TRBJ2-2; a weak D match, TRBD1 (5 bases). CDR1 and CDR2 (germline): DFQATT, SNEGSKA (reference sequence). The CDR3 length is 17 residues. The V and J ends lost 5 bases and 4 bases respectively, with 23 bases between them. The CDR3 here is CSAPLPQQVRGTGELFF. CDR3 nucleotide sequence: TGCAGTGCTCCCCTTCCCCAACAGGTCCGAGGCACCGGGGAGCTGTTTTTT.

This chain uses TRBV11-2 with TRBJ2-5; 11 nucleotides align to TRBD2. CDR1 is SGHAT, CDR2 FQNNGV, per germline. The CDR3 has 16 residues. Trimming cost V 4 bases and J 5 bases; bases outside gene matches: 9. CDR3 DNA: TGTGCCAGCAGCTCAGAGCTAGCGGGGGGCGGGGAGACCCAGTACTTC. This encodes CASSSELAGGGETQYF.

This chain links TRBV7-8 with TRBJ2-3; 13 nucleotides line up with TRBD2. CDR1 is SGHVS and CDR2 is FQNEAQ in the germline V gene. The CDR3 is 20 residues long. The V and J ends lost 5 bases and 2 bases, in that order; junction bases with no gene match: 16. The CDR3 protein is CASSPRTSGRISLDTDTQYF. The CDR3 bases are TGTGCCAGCAGCCCTCGGACTAGCGGGAGAATTAGTTTAGACACAGATACGCAGTATTTT.

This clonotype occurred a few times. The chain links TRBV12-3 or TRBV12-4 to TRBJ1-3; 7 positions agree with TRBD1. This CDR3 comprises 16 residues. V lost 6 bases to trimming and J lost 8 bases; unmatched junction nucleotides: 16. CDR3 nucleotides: TGTGCCAGCAGCCTGCATACAGGGGAACGATCGGACACCATATATTTT. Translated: CASSLHTGERSDTIYF.

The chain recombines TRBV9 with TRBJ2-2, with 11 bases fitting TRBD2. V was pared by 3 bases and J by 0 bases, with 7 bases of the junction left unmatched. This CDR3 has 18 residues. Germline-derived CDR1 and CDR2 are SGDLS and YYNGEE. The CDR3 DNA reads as TGTGCCAGCAGCGGATTAGCGGGGGGGACTACGAACACCGGGGAGCTGTTTTTT. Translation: CASSGLAGGTTNTGELFF.

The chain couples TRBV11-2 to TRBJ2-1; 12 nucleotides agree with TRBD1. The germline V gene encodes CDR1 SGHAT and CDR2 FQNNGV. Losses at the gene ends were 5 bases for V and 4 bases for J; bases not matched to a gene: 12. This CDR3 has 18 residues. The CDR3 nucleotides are TGTGCCAGCAGCAAATGGGAAGGGACAGGGGGCCTATACAATGAGCAGTTCTTC. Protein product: CASSKWEGTGGLYNEQFF.

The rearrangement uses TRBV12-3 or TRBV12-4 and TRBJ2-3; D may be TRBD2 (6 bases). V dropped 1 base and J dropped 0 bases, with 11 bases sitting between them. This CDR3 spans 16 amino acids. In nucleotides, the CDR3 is TGTGCCAGCAGTTTAGGGGTAGCGGTAAGCACAGATACGCAGTATTTT. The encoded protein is CASSLGVAVSTDTQYF.

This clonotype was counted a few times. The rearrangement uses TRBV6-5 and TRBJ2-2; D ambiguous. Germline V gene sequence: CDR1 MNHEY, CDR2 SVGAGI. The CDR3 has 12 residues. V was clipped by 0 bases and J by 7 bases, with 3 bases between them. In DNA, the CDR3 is TGTGCCAGCAGTTACTCGGTCGGGGAGCTGTTTTTT. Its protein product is CASSYSVGELFF.

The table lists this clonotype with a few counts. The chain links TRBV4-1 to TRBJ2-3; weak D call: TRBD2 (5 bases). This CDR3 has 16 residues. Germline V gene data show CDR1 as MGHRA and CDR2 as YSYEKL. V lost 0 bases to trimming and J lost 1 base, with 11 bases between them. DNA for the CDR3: TGCGCCAGCAGCCAAGATCGAACTAGTCGCACAGATACGCAGTATTTT. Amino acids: CASSQDRTSRTDTQYF.

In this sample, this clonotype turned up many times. The CDR3 protein is CSFPGQGPYEQYV. The CDR3 DNA sequence: TGCAGCTTTCCGGGACAGGGTCCCTACGAGCAGTACGTC. This sequence joins TRBV20-1 and TRBJ2-7; 9 positions agree with TRBD1. CDR1 is DFQATT, CDR2 SNEGSKA, per germline (reference sequence). The CDR3 consists of 13 residues.

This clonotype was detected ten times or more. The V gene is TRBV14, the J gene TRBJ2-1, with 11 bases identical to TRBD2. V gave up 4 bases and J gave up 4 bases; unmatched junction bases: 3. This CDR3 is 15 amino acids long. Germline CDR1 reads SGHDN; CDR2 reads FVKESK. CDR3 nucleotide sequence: TGTGCCAGCAGCCTACTAGCGGGGGTGTACAATGAGCAGTTCTTC. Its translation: CASSLLAGVYNEQFF.

CDR3 residues: CASSEGGQGRTGELFF. The DNA for the CDR3 is TGTGCCAGCAGCGAGGGAGGACAGGGAAGGACCGGGGAGCTGTTTTTT. The J gene is TRBJ2-2, the V gene TRBV9; 8 positions match TRBD1. The CDR3 sequence is 16 residues long. Germline V gives CDR1 SGDLS, CDR2 YYNGEE. With 3 bases clipped from V and 5 bases from J, the junction kept 9 bases outside the gene matches.

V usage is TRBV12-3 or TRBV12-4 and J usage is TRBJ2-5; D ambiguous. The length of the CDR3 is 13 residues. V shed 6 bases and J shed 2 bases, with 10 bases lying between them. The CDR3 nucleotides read TGTGCCAGCAGCAACAACCGTCAAGAGACCCAGTACTTC. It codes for CASSNNRQETQYF.

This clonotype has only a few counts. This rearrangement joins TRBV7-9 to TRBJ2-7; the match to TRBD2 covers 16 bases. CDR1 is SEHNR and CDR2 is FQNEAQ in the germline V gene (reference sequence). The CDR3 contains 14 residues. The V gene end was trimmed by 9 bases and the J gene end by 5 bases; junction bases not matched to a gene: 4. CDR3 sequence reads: CASGTSGRVHEQYF. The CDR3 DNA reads TGTGCCAGTGGGACTAGCGGGAGGGTCCACGAGCAGTACTTC.

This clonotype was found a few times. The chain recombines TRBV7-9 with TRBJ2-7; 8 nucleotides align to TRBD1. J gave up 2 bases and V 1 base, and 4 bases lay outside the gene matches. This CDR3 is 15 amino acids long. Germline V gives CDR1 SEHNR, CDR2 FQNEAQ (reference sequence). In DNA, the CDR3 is TGTGCCAGCAGCTTAGTGCAGGGGGCTACCTACGAGCAGTACTTC. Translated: CASSLVQGATYEQYF.